The 27 T cell receptor beta chains in this list originate from one sample, sequenced in a study of identical twins. MiXCR, applied by TCRdb to the 5' RACE reads, yields one record per CDR3 protein. The table shows 270,000 or so distinct CDR3 sequences, with about 9% occurring only once. These data also formed part of another study, on yellow fever vaccine responses in identical twins.

The sequenced sample consisted of CD8+ T cells sorted from blood. These receptors were obtained from a woman younger than 35 in good health.

This clonotype was seen at least ten times. The chain joins TRBV4-3 to TRBJ2-7; the D is unclear. CDR3 length: 16 amino acids. V was pared by 1 base and J by 2 bases, with 15 bases between. Per germline, CDR1 LGHNA and CDR2 YSLEER. The DNA for the CDR3 is TGCGCCAGCAGCCAAGGGACGGTCGACGCCCCCTACGAGCAGTACTTC. Translation gives CASSQGTVDAPYEQYF.

The chain has TRBV7-9 and TRBJ2-3; D unclear. Germline-derived CDR1 and CDR2 are SEHNR and FQNEAQ (reference sequence). The length of the CDR3 is 13 residues. V lost 3 bases and J 4 bases, leaving 8 bases between the germline ends. The chain's CDR3 is CASSLFAADTQYF. The DNA of the CDR3 is TGTGCCAGCAGCTTGTTCGCGGCAGATACGCAGTATTTT.

This clonotype was recorded many times. The rearrangement joins TRBV29-1 to TRBJ2-6, with TRBD2 matching 7 bases. Trimming at V came to 3 bases and at J to 4 bases, leaving 9 bases not matched to a gene. CDR3 length equals 16 residues. Germline CDR1 is SQVTM and CDR2 is ANQGSEA. CDR3 residues: CSVDERGSGGANVLTF. In DNA form, the CDR3 reads TGCAGCGTTGACGAGCGGGGAAGTGGAGGGGCCAACGTCCTGACTTTC.

In this sample, this clonotype turned up a few times. The genes are TRBV14 and TRBJ2-1, with 9 bases identical to TRBD2. With V trimmed by 3 bases and J by 4 bases, 7 bases remained unmatched. CDR1 and CDR2 from the germline V gene are SGHDN and FVKESK. This CDR3 has 16 residues. CDR3 bases: TGTGCCAGCAGCCAGGGACCGGGACTAGCTTACAATGAGCAGTTCTTC. Translating gives CASSQGPGLAYNEQFF.

V and J are TRBV28 and TRBJ2-7, with a tentative D call TRBD1 (5 bases). This CDR3 has 11 residues. Germline V CDR1 and CDR2: MDHEN, SYDVKM. V gave up 6 bases and J gave up 6 bases, with 9 bases separating them. CDR3 sequence (DNA): TGTGCCAGCAGCCCAGGGCCCGAGCAGTACTTC. As protein: CASSPGPEQYF.

This clonotype has more than one count but fewer than ten. The chain combines TRBV7-9 with TRBJ2-1; 7 positions match TRBD1. V was pared by 5 bases and J by 4 bases, with 8 bases of the junction left unmatched. CDR1 is SEHNR and CDR2 is FQNEAQ in the germline V gene (reference sequence). This CDR3 comprises 15 residues. As DNA, the CDR3 is TGTGCCAGCAGCACACACCGGGACAGATACAATGAGCAGTTCTTC. Translating gives CASSTHRDRYNEQFF.

The chain combines TRBV5-1 with TRBJ2-1; 14 nucleotides match TRBD2. Germline lookup yields CDR1 SGHRS and CDR2 YFSETQ. The CDR3 is 16 amino acids. Unmatched junction bases numbered 7, after V lost 3 bases and J lost 8 bases. CDR3 amino acids: CASSWTSGGMSDEQFF. DNA for the CDR3: TGCGCCAGCAGCTGGACTAGCGGGGGGATGAGTGATGAGCAGTTCTTC.

This clonotype has only a few counts. V usage is TRBV6-5 and J usage is TRBJ2-5; D might be TRBD2 (6 bases). The CDR3 sequence is 15 residues long. V lost 0 bases, J lost 1 base, and 9 bases lay in between. The germline CDR1 and CDR2 sequences are MNHEY and SVGAGI. The chain's CDR3 is CASSYSAGIQETQYF. For the CDR3, the DNA is TGTGCCAGCAGTTACTCTGCGGGGATCCAAGAGACCCAGTACTTC.

This clonotype has just a few counts. The J gene is TRBJ2-1, the V gene TRBV19; D is undetermined. This CDR3 contains 13 residues. Looked up from germline, CDR1 is LNHDA and CDR2 is SQIVND (reference sequence). V lost 7 bases to trimming and J lost 0 bases, with 7 bases between them. CDR3 in DNA: TGTGCCAGTACCCACCGCTCCTACAATGAGCAGTTCTTC. This gives the protein CASTHRSYNEQFF.

The chain recombines TRBV4-1 with TRBJ2-3; D unclear. Trimming took 2 bases from V and 2 from J, leaving 8 bases between them. This CDR3 contains 14 residues. Germline V gene data show CDR1 as MGHRA and CDR2 as YSYEKL. Here the CDR3 reads CASSQTENTDTQYF. CDR3 coding DNA: TGCGCCAGCAGCCAAACGGAAAACACAGATACGCAGTATTTT.

The chain combines TRBV12-3 or TRBV12-4 with TRBJ1-5; 7 bases are shared with TRBD1. This CDR3 region has 15 residues. J was trimmed by 3 bases and V by 6 bases; bases with no gene match: 8. In nucleotides, the CDR3 is TGTGCCAGCAGGCCGACAGGGCGGGACAATCAGCCCCAGCATTTT. Translation: CASRPTGRDNQPQHF.

V is TRBV28 and J is TRBJ2-7, with 11 bases aligning to TRBD1. V gave up 8 bases and J gave up 5 bases; unmatched junction bases: 11. Germline CDR1 and CDR2: MDHEN and SYDVKM. CDR3 length: 15 amino acids. CDR3 region: CASHILRDRGDEQYF. Written as DNA, the CDR3 is TGTGCCAGCCATATCTTGAGGGACAGGGGGGACGAGCAGTACTTC.

This clonotype was seen a few times. The CDR3 DNA reads TGTGCCAGCAGCTTAGCGATTAGACACGAGCAGTTCTTC. It codes for CASSLAIRHEQFF. V usage is TRBV7-2 and J usage is TRBJ2-1, with D unresolved. Trimming pared 0 bases from V and 10 bases from J, leaving 10 bases between. The CDR3 runs 13 residues. CDR1 is SGHTA and CDR2 is FQGNSA in the germline V gene. Variable domain in full (rest from reference TRBV7-2 and TRBJ2-1): GAGVSQSPSNKVTEKGKDVELRCDPISGHTALYWYRQSLGQGLEFLIYFQGNSAPDKSGLPSDRFSAERTGGSVSTLTIQRTQQEDSAVYLCASSLAIRHEQFFGPGTRLTVL.

Many counts were recorded for this clonotype. The chain recombines TRBV9 with TRBJ2-1; D gene uncertain. The ends were cut back, 0 bases at V and 5 bases at J, with 3 bases in the middle. CDR1 SGDLS and CDR2 YYNGEE come from the germline V gene. This CDR3 has 12 amino acids. CDR3 protein: CASSVVNNEQFF. CDR3 in DNA: TGTGCCAGCAGCGTAGTTAACAATGAGCAGTTCTTC.

In regard to this clonotype: One end of the junction fails to match germline, which may point to a read error. The rearrangement links TRBV27 to TRBJ2-3, with TRBD2 matching over 10 bases. This CDR3 region has 17 residues. Germline V lookup: CDR1 MNHEY, CDR2 SMNVEV (reference sequence). CDR3 sequence (DNA): TGTGCCGGCAGTCCACATTTTGGAGCGGGGGGGCCTCATACGCAGTATTTT. Translating it yields CAGSPHFGAGGPHTQYF.

V is TRBV6-2 or TRBV6-3 and J is TRBJ2-1, with 9 nucleotides matching TRBD2. V trimming: 0 bases; J trimming: 4 bases; junction bases outside the gene matches: 7. The CDR3 has 17 amino acids. Germline lookup yields CDR1 MNHEY and CDR2 SVGEGT. CDR3 bases: TGTGCCAGCAGTTACTCGAAAATTAGCGGGAGTTACAATGAGCAGTTCTTC. Translation gives CASSYSKISGSYNEQFF.

The CDR3 here is CATSSWDTNQPQHF. CDR3 DNA: TGTGCCACCAGCAGCTGGGACACCAATCAGCCCCAGCATTTT. The V and J genes are TRBV15 and TRBJ1-5, with D possibly TRBD1 on 6 matching bases. The ends were cut back, 3 bases at V and 3 bases at J, with 9 bases in the middle. The CDR3 extends over 14 amino acids. The germline V gene has CDR1 LNHNV and CDR2 YYDKDF (reference sequence). Filled out from reference TRBV15 and TRBJ1-5, the complete variable domain reads DAMVIQNPRYQVTQFGKPVTLSCSQTLNHNVMYWYQQKSSQAPKLLFHYYDKDFNNEADTPDNFQSRRPNTSFCFLDIRSPGLGDTAMYLCATSSWDTNQPQHFGDGTRLSIL.

This clonotype has just a few counts. The rearrangement links TRBV7-2 to TRBJ1-2; the D gene is possibly TRBD1 (6 bases). This CDR3 region has 13 residues. Trimming took 2 bases from V and 6 from J, leaving 10 bases between them. Germline loops: CDR1 SGHTA, CDR2 FQGNSA. CDR3: CASSLKGGNGYTF. In nucleotides, the CDR3 is TGTGCCAGCAGCTTAAAAGGGGGAAATGGCTACACCTTC.

This clonotype has a handful of counts. The V call is TRBV19, the J call TRBJ2-1; possible D gene TRBD2, 5 bases. The germline CDR1 and CDR2 sequences are LNHDA and SQIVND (reference sequence). Trimming left V 5 bases short and J 9 bases short, with 14 bases between. The CDR3 has 13 amino acids. This CDR3 is CASSPGLVSEQFF. The CDR3 DNA sequence: TGTGCCAGTAGTCCGGGGTTAGTGAGTGAGCAGTTCTTC.

This clonotype has a count of ten or more. The genes are TRBV7-9 and TRBJ2-1; D unresolved. The V gene's germline CDR1 is SEHNR and CDR2 FQNEAQ (reference sequence). The CDR3 has 14 amino acids. With 4 bases removed from V and 7 bases from J, the gap between germline ends came to 14 bases. The CDR3 coding sequence is TGTGCCAGCAGCTGGGATTTTCACGGGAATGAGCAGTTCTTC. This sequence encodes CASSWDFHGNEQFF.

The genes are TRBV20-1 and TRBJ1-1, with a weak D call TRBD1 (5 bases). The CDR3 runs 15 residues. The germline V gene has CDR1 DFQATT and CDR2 SNEGSKA (reference sequence). Trimming left V 0 bases short and J 7 bases short, with 18 bases between. This CDR3 is CSARDQFRRADEAFF. The DNA for the CDR3 is TGCAGTGCTAGAGATCAGTTCCGCAGGGCCGATGAAGCTTTCTTT.

The CDR3 spells CASSGGGRNTEAFF. CDR3 bases: TGTGCCAGCAGTGGGGGAGGGCGGAACACTGAAGCTTTCTTT. This rearrangement joins TRBV6-1 to TRBJ1-1; D uncertain. The CDR3 contains 14 residues. Trimming left V 4 bases short and J 1 base short, with 10 bases between. CDR1 MNHNS and CDR2 SASEGT come from the germline V gene.

This clonotype was seen repeatedly, ten times or more. The V gene is TRBV29-1, the J gene TRBJ2-5; D is undetermined. The CDR3 spans 13 residues. Per the germline V gene, CDR1 is SQVTM and CDR2 is ANQGSEA. V gave up 2 bases and J gave up 1 base, with 8 bases separating them. The DNA of the CDR3 is TGCAGCGTTGAAAGATGGGCCCAAGAGACCCAGTACTTC. Amino acids: CSVERWAQETQYF.

The gene calls are TRBV20-1 and TRBJ2-1, with TRBD1 identical over 9 bases. The junction had 8 bases not matched to a gene; V was cut back by 1 base and J by 4 bases. The CDR3 totals 16 residues. Germline V gene data show CDR1 as DFQATT and CDR2 as SNEGSKA (reference sequence). CDR3 coding DNA: TGCAGTGCTAGAGGTGGCGGGACAGGGCCGTACAATGAGCAGTTCTTC. Its protein is CSARGGGTGPYNEQFF.

This clonotype has a handful of counts. The rearrangement uses TRBV6-4 and TRBJ2-1; D gene uncertain. This CDR3 spans 14 amino acids. Trimming took 3 bases from V and 0 from J, leaving 6 bases between them. Germline V gene data show CDR1 as MRHNA and CDR2 as SNTAGT. DNA of the CDR3: TGTGCCAGCAGTGAGGGAAGCTCCTACAATGAGCAGTTCTTC. Translated, it gives CASSEGSSYNEQFF.

This clonotype was detected many times. V gene TRBV27 combines with J gene TRBJ2-1; 9 nucleotides align to TRBD2. The CDR3 sequence is 17 residues long. The ends lost 5 bases at V and 4 bases at J; junction bases unmatched: 12. Germline V gene data show CDR1 as MNHEY and CDR2 as SMNVEV (reference sequence). The chain's CDR3 is CASSPIRASGVYNEQFF. The CDR3 DNA reads as TGTGCCAGCAGTCCGATCCGCGCTAGCGGGGTATACAATGAGCAGTTCTTC.

The chain links TRBV27 to TRBJ1-2, with D possibly being TRBD1 (6 bases). V lost 5 bases and J 4 bases, leaving 17 bases between the germline ends. The germline CDR1 and CDR2 sequences are MNHEY and SMNVEV (reference sequence). This CDR3 region has 15 residues. CDR3 sequence (DNA): TGTGCCAGCAGTCAAAGGGGACAAACCCTCTATGGCTACACCTTC. As protein: CASSQRGQTLYGYTF.